This TCR beta chain was obtained from a study of PD-L1 blockade in urothelial cancer. Study-wide context: Anywhere from 0 to 3 prior chemotherapy regimens had been received by patients. The authors examined blood 3 weeks (second dose) and 6 weeks after treatment start. Blood samples had a median of around 140,000 T cells, 80,000 to 100,000 unique TCRs, and clonality roughly 0.073. Study-level findings and limits: Below-median pretreatment blood TCR clonality was a predictor of better survival.

Sequencing used immunoSEQ multiplex PCR; TCRdb keeps in-frame clones, though not all of them. The profile covers around 86,000 clones, with 85% appearing a single time and roughly 6.6% taken by the ten largest. For this clone: Its antigen remains unidentified.

The CDR3 runs 15 residues. CDR1 is SGHAT and CDR2 is FQNNGV in the germline V gene. J was trimmed by 4 bases and V by 2 bases; bases with no gene match: 4. Time point of the sample: pretreatment peripheral blood. Specimen: PBMCs, collected around atezolizumab (anti-PD-L1) treatment. The origin of this receptor is a man between 40 and 49 years old with urothelial cancer. The rearrangement links TRBV11-2 to TRBJ1-3; 8 bases match TRBD1. CDR3 sequence reads: CASSLNDRGGNTIYF. The DNA for the CDR3 is TGTGCCAGCAGCTTAAACGACAGGGGAGGAAACACCATATATTTT.